This entry features one TCR beta chain sequence. In the original workflow: Without quality scores, immunoSEQ junctional reads could not be filtered like full-length reads. Measured with immunoSEQ multiplex PCR; TCRdb has only the in-frame clones, and not every one. V, J and clone size are taken as reported in that table, and D and trimming were inferred from the DNA itself. The sample lists nearly 750,000 clones, roughly 72% occurring once. It was into CD45RA+ naive and CD45RA-negative memory subsets that the CD4+ cells were split. The CDR3 runs to 15 residues. J lost 8 bases, V lost 5 bases, and 10 bases had no gene match. Germline V CDR1 and CDR2: SGHNT, YENEEA. The record originates from a study of shared clonotypes between healthy human individuals.

The material sequenced was memory CD4+ T cells sorted from blood. Stated subset: CD45RA-negative fraction. The clonotype comes from a woman between 25 and 40 years old in good health. The V call is TRBV11-3, the J call TRBJ2-1; 9 positions agree with TRBD2. CDR3 amino acids: CASSHNWRGGDEQFF. The CDR3 bases are TGTGCCAGCAGCCACAACTGGCGGGGGGGCGATGAGCAGTTCTTC.